A selection of T cell receptor beta chains follows, all from one sample in a study of blood T cell repertoires in COVID-19. Sequencing was performed with immunoSEQ multiplex PCR; in TCRdb, only in-frame clones are kept and a portion is missing. The sample includes about 200,000 clones, about 93% of them seen just once. Sequenced material: peripheral blood. The receptors originated from a man aged 30 to 45 with COVID-19, enrolled during active disease. The CDR3 runs from the conserved cysteine through the conserved F or W. D genes are given only for firm matches. Clone size is shown for a subset of rows, as once, few, many or a class of expanded clone.

v_gene	d_gene	len	abundance	j_gene	CDR3nt	CDR3aa
TRBV5-1	-	14	-	TRBJ2-3	TGCGCCAGCAGCTTGTATCAGGGGGGAGATACGCAGTATTTT	CASSLYQGGDTQYF
TRBV6-5	-	14	-	TRBJ2-1	TGTGCCAGTGTAGACATCCCCTCCTCCAATGAGCAGTTCTTC	CASVDIPSSNEQFF
TRBV3-1/TRBV3-2	-	16	-	TRBJ2-3	TGTGCCAGCAGCCAAGAGGTTGGACTTTCCACAGATACGCAGTATTTT	CASSQEVGLSTDTQYF
TRBV12-3/TRBV12-4	-	12	-	TRBJ1-2	TGTGCCAGCAGCCCCGGTGGAGATGGCTACACCTTC	CASSPGGDGYTF
TRBV4-2	-	14	once	TRBJ1-2	TGTGCCAGCAGCCAAGATAGGCTGTCGGAGGGCTACACCTTC	CASSQDRLSEGYTF
TRBV10-1	TRBD1	13	-	TRBJ2-1	TGCGCCAGCAGCTCGGACAGGGGCAATGAGCAGTTCTTC	CASSSDRGNEQFF
TRBV27	TRBD1	13	-	TRBJ1-2	TGTGCCAGCAGGGCCGGGACAGGGGATGGCTACACCTTC	CASRAGTGDGYTF
TRBV6-1	-	15	-	TRBJ1-1	TGTGCCAGCAGTGAAAGGAGGCTCATGAACACTGAAGCTTTCTTT	CASSERRLMNTEAFF
TRBV2	-	15	-	TRBJ1-4	TGTGCCAGCGGGCCCGGAGCGGCAACTAATGAAAAACTGTTTTTT	CASGPGAATNEKLFF
TRBV10-3	-	12	-	TRBJ1-4	TGTGCCATCAGTGGATGGGGCGGGGAACTGTTTTTT	CAISGWGGELFF
TRBV19	TRBD1	13	-	TRBJ1-2	TGTGCCAGTATTGGACAGGGATCGGGTGGCTACACCTTC	CASIGQGSGGYTF
TRBV5-1	-	19	-	TRBJ2-6	TGCGCCAGCAGCTTGGCCCGGCGGGGGCAAGTGTCTGGGGCCAACGTCCTGACTTTC	CASSLARRGQVSGANVLTF
TRBV5-1	-	13	once	TRBJ2-5	TGCGCCAGCAGCTTGGCCCTCCAAGAGACCCAGTACTTC	CASSLALQETQYF
TRBV4-1	-	18	-	TRBJ2-2	TGCGCCAGCAGCCAATATCCCCGGGACAACTTATACACCGGGGAGCTGTTTTTT	CASSQYPRDNLYTGELFF
TRBV7-9	TRBD2	16	-	TRBJ2-5	TGTGCCAGCAGCTTAGTAGTGCGGGGGGGCTTAGAGACCCAGTACTTC	CASSLVVRGGLETQYF
TRBV19	TRBD2	16	once	TRBJ2-3	TGTGCCAGTAGTTCGGCGAATAGCGGGGGCACAGATACGCAGTATTTT	CASSSANSGGTDTQYF
TRBV15	TRBD2	16	once	TRBJ2-5	TGTGCCACCAGTACCGCGGGACTAGCGGCGGAAGAGACCCAGTACTTC	CATSTAGLAAEETQYF
TRBV2	-	15	-	TRBJ1-1	TGTGCCAGCAGTGAAAATCTGGACAGACACACTGAAGCTTTCTTT	CASSENLDRHTEAFF
TRBV25-1	-	14	-	TRBJ1-5	TGTGCCAGCAGTGACAGGAATAGCAATCAGCCCCAGCATTTT	CASSDRNSNQPQHF
TRBV5-1	-	14	-	TRBJ2-5	TGCGCCAGCAGCTTGGCAGCAGGCCAAGAGACCCAGTACTTC	CASSLAAGQETQYF
TRBV5-1	TRBD2	15	-	TRBJ2-5	TGCGCCAGCAGCCCAGGACTAGCGCTCCCTGAGACCCAGTACTTC	CASSPGLALPETQYF
TRBV5-1	TRBD1	14	-	TRBJ1-2	TGCGCCAGCAGCTTGTCCTCGACAGGGGGGGGCTACACCTTC	CASSLSSTGGGYTF
TRBV4-1	-	14	-	TRBJ1-2	TGCGCCAGCAGCCAAGGGAAGGGGGAAGGTGGCTACACCTTC	CASSQGKGEGGYTF
TRBV19	-	14	once	TRBJ1-1	TGTGCCAGTAGTATTGTGGGGGGTCACACTGAAGCTTTCTTT	CASSIVGGHTEAFF
TRBV6-1	-	16	-	TRBJ1-6	TGTGCCAGCAGTGCCCCCAGGGGAAGGGTTAATTCACCCCTCCACTTT	CASSAPRGRVNSPLHF
TRBV11-2	-	16	-	TRBJ2-5	TGTGCCAGCAGCCGGAAAGGACTGCCAATAAAAGAGACCCAGTACTTC	CASSRKGLPIKETQYF